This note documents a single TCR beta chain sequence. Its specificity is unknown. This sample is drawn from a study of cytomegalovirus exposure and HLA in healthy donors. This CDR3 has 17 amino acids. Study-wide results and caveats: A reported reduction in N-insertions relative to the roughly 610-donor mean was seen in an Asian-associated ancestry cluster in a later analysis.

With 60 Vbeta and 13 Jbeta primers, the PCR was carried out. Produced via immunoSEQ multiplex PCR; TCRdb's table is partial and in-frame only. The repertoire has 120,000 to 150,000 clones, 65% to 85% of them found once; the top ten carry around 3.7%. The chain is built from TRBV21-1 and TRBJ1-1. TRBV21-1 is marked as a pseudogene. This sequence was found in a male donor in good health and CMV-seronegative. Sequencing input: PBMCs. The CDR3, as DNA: TGTGCCAGCAGGAACCTTGGGAAGTCCGGGGAGAACACTGAAGCTTTCTTT. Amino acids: CASRNLGKSGENTEAFF.